The 18 T cell receptor beta chains given below trace back to one sample, sequenced in a study of vaccination effects on CD4 cells after COVID-19. Sequencing was preceded by expansion of antigen-specific CD4+ T cells with viral peptide pools in the ViraFEST assay. Culture lasted around eleven days before CD4+ T cell isolation. The antigens for these receptors are not known. Sequenced by immunoSEQ multiplex PCR; TCRdb stores in-frame clones only, minus some. The profile shows about 60,000 clones, approximately 80% of them singletons. This material consisted of CD4+ T cells from PBMCs cultured with HCoV-229E spike peptides, taken before COVID-19 vaccination. The receptor set was obtained from a human donor who received a COVID-19 vaccine.

This chain connects TRBV19 to TRBJ2-7; 9 bases align to TRBD1. The V segment lost 5 bases and the J segment 6 bases; nucleotides outside the gene matches: 5. This CDR3 is 13 amino acids long. From germline, CDR1 is LNHDA and CDR2 SQIVND (reference sequence). The CDR3 coding sequence is TGTGCCAGTAGTCAACAGGGGGCTGGCGAGCAGTACGTC. It yields the protein CASSQQGAGEQYV.

The rearrangement uses TRBV19 and TRBJ1-1; D remains unclear. Between the trimmed V and J ends, which lost 1 base and 1 base, there was a span of 10 bases. Looked up from germline, CDR1 is LNHDA and CDR2 is SQIVND (reference sequence). CDR3 length equals 15 residues. In nucleotides, the CDR3 is TGTGCCAGTAGTATAGCAACTCCGGCGAACACTGAAGCTTTCTTT. Amino acids: CASSIATPANTEAFF.

CDR3 sequence: CASSVTIGGYTF. CDR3 coding DNA: TGTGCCAGCAGTGTGACCATTGGTGGCTACACCTTC. V and J are TRBV25-1 and TRBJ1-2; no clear D gene. CDR1 MGHDK and CDR2 SYGVNS come from the germline V gene. V was pared by 4 bases and J by 7 bases, with 10 bases between. CDR3 length: 12 residues.

This clone showed up just once. This sequence joins TRBV5-1 and TRBJ1-5; D uncertain. The CDR3 totals 17 residues. Germline V gene lookup returns CDR1 SGHRS and CDR2 YFSETQ. With 0 bases removed from V and 1 base from J, the gap between germline ends came to 14 bases. CDR3 region: CASSLGQKHSSNQPQHF. The DNA of the CDR3 is TGCGCCAGCAGCTTGGGGCAGAAACATTCGAGCAATCAGCCCCAGCATTTT.

This clone was observed a handful of times. The chain combines TRBV21-1 with TRBJ2-7; the table's D call of TRBD1 was not tested on the DNA. TRBV21-1 is a pseudogene. The CDR3 has 14 amino acids. Here the CDR3 reads CASSPLGQSCEQYV. CDR3 in DNA: TGTGCCAGCAGCCCCCTGGGACAGTCTTGCGAGCAGTACGTC.

CDR3 amino acids: CASSLGTGQETQYF. CDR3 nucleotide sequence: TGTGCCAGCAGCCTAGGGACAGGACAAGAGACCCAGTACTTC. The chain carries TRBV4-2 and TRBJ2-5; 8 bases align to TRBD1. Germline CDR1 LGHNA, CDR2 YNFKEQ. The CDR3 has 14 residues. The V gene end was trimmed by 4 bases and the J gene end by 2 bases; junction bases not matched to a gene: 3.

The V gene is TRBV5-1, the J gene TRBJ1-3; D remains ambiguous. V was trimmed by 2 bases and J by 8 bases, leaving 5 bases between them. This CDR3 has 11 residues. Per germline, CDR1 SGHRS and CDR2 YFSETQ. The CDR3 spells CASSFGDTIYF. The CDR3 DNA sequence: TGCGCCAGCAGCTTTGGGGACACCATATATTTT.

V gene TRBV5-5 combines with J gene TRBJ2-1; no reliable D call. The CDR3 is made up of 14 amino acids. The germline CDR1 and CDR2 sequences are SGHKS and YYEKEE (reference sequence). Trimming stripped 0 bases from V and 3 bases from J, with 7 bases between. The CDR3 nucleotides read TGTGCCAGCAGCTTGGTGGTGGGCTACAATGAGCAGTTCTTC. Encoded protein: CASSLVVGYNEQFF.

This clone has more than one count but fewer than ten. The chain recombines TRBV5-4 with TRBJ2-5; D call uncertain. Trimming stripped 4 bases from V and 0 bases from J, with 10 bases between. The CDR3 is 14 residues long. CDR1 and CDR2 (germline): SGHNT, YYREEE (reference sequence). CDR3 loop: CASSPDQNQETQYF. As DNA, the CDR3 is TGTGCCAGCAGCCCAGATCAGAACCAAGAGACCCAGTACTTC.

The J gene is TRBJ1-3, the V gene TRBV9; D unresolved. This CDR3 has 17 amino acids. V was pared by 0 bases and J by 2 bases, with 15 bases between. CDR1 and CDR2 (germline): SGDLS, YYNGEE. The CDR3, as DNA: TGTGCCAGCAGCGTAGGTCAGCTTGCTTCCCCTGGAAACACCATATATTTT. Translation gives CASSVGQLASPGNTIYF.

The chain employs TRBV5-6 and TRBJ1-6; D gene unclear. Germline assignment: CDR1 SGHDT and CDR2 YYEEEE. Trimming cost V 0 bases and J 4 bases, with 8 bases left between them. This CDR3 region has 15 residues. The CDR3 DNA is TGTGCCAGCAGCTTGGGAGGGCTTTATAATTCACCCCTCCACTTT. Translated, it gives CASSLGGLYNSPLHF. Filled out from reference TRBV5-6 and TRBJ1-6, the complete variable domain reads DAGVTQSPTHLIKTRGQQVTLRCSPKSGHDTVSWYQQALGQGPQFIFQYYEEEERQRGNFPDRFSGHQFPNYSSELNVNALLLGDSALYLCASSLGGLYNSPLHFGNGTRLTVT.

The chain couples TRBV7-2 to TRBJ1-5; D uncertain. CDR1 and CDR2 (germline): SGHTA, FQGNSA. The CDR3 is 15 amino acids. V lost 1 base, J lost 1 base, and 8 bases lay in between. The CDR3 DNA reads TGTGCCAGCAGCTTAGATGGCACAAGCAATCAGCCCCAGCATTTT. Amino acids: CASSLDGTSNQPQHF.

The chain is built from TRBV5-1 and TRBJ1-3; a weak D match, TRBD1 (5 bases). V lost 0 bases to trimming and J lost 0 bases, with 13 bases between them. The CDR3 runs 17 residues. Per the germline V gene, CDR1 is SGHRS and CDR2 is YFSETQ. The DNA of the CDR3 is TGCGCCAGCAGCTTGGGAGGGACCGAGAGCTCTGGAAACACCATATATTTT. The encoded protein is CASSLGGTESSGNTIYF.

J is TRBJ2-3 and V is TRBV28, with a weak D call TRBD1 (5 bases). V lost 2 bases and J lost 0, with 12 bases in between. The CDR3 consists of 16 residues. Germline CDR1 and CDR2: MDHEN and SYDVKM. The CDR3 nucleotides read TGTGCCAGCAGTTTAGTGGGGCCCCTCAGCACAGATACGCAGTATTTT. Protein: CASSLVGPLSTDTQYF.

The rearrangement links TRBV19 to TRBJ2-3; weak D call: TRBD2 (6 bases). Per germline, CDR1 LNHDA and CDR2 SQIVND (reference sequence). CDR3 length: 14 amino acids. Trimming stripped 7 bases from V and 4 bases from J, with 15 bases between. The CDR3 reads CASNFPGRSDTQYF. Written as DNA, the CDR3 is TGTGCCAGTAACTTCCCGGGGAGGTCAGATACGCAGTATTTT.

This clone appeared a single time. The V gene is TRBV10-1, the J gene TRBJ2-3; D gene ambiguous. Trimming shortened V by 0 bases and J by 0 bases, and 1 base separated the two germline ends. From germline, CDR1 is WNHNN and CDR2 SYGVQD (reference sequence). There are 13 residues in the CDR3. The CDR3 loop is CASSESSTDTQYF. DNA for the CDR3: TGCGCCAGCAGTGAGTCGAGCACAGATACGCAGTATTTT.

V and J are TRBV9 and TRBJ2-5, with D uncertain. V was cut by 3 bases and J by 5 bases, with 14 bases left in between. The germline V gene has CDR1 SGDLS and CDR2 YYNGEE. The CDR3 has 14 residues. CDR3 DNA: TGTGCCAGCAGCGGACCTAGGGCCGGTGAGACCCAGTACTTC. It specifies CASSGPRAGETQYF.

The V gene is TRBV5-1, the J gene TRBJ2-7; a possible D gene is TRBD2 (5 bases). V lost 7 bases and J 0 bases, leaving 11 bases between the germline ends. The CDR3 contains 13 residues. Germline CDR1 is SGHRS and CDR2 is YFSETQ. CDR3 coding DNA: TGCGCCAGCCCAAGGGAGAGCTCCTACGAGCAGTACGTC. The encoded protein is CASPRESSYEQYV.